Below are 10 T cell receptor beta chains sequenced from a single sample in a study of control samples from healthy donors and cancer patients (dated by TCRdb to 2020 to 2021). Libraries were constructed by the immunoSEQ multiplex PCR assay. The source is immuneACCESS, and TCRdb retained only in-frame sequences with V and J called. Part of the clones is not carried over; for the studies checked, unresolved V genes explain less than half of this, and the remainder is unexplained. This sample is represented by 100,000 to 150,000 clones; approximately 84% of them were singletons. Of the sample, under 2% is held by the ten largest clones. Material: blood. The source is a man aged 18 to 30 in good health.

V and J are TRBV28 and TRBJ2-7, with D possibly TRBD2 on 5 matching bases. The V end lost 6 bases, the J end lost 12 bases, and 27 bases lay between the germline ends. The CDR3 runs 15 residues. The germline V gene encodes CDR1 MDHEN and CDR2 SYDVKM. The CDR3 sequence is CASSKIPQTRRGLYF. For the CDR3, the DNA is TGTGCCAGCAGCAAAATCCCCCAGACTCGTCGAGGGTTGTACTTC.

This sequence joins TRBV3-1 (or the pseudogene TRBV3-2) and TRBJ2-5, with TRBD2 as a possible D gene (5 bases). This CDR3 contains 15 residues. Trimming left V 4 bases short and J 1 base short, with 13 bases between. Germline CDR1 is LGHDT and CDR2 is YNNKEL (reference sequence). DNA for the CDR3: TGTGCCAGCAGCCGCCCTGGACTGAGCCAAGAGACCCAGTACTTC. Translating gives CASSRPGLSQETQYF.

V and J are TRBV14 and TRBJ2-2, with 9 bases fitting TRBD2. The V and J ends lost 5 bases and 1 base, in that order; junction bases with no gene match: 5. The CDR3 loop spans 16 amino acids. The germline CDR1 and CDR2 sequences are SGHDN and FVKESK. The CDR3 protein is CASSKLAGVNTGELFF. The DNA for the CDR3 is TGTGCCAGCAGCAAGTTAGCGGGAGTGAACACCGGGGAGCTGTTTTTT.

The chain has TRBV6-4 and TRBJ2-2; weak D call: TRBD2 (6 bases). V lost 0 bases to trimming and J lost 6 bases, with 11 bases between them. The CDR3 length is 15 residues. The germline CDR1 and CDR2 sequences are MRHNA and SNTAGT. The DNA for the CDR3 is TGTGCCAGCAGTGACTCAGGCGGGAAAGCCGGGGAGCTGTTTTTT. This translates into CASSDSGGKAGELFF.

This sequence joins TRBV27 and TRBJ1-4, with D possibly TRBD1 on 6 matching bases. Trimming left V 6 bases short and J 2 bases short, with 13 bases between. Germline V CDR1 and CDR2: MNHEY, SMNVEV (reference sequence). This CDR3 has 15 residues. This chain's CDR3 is CASSPLGATNEKLFF. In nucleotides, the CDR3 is TGTGCCAGCAGCCCACTGGGGGCGACTAATGAAAAACTGTTTTTT.

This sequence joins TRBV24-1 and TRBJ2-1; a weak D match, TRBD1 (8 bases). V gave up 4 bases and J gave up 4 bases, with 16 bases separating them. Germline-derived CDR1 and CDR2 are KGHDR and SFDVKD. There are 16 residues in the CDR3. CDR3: CATSEHDRGGYNEQFF. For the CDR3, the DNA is TGTGCCACCAGTGAACATGACAGGGGAGGGTACAATGAGCAGTTCTTC.

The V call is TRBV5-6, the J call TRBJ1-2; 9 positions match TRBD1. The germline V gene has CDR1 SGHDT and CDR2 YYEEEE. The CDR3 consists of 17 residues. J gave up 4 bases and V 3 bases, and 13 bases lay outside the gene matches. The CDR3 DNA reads TGTGCCAGCAGCTCTAGCCGAAACAGGGGGCGCTTCTATGGCTACACCTTC. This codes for CASSSSRNRGRFYGYTF.

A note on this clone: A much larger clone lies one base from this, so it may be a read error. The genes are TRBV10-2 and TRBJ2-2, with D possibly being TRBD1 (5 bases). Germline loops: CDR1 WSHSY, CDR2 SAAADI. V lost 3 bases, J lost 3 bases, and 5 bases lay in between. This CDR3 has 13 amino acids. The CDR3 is CASSDRDTGELFF. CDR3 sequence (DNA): TGCGCCAGCAGTGACAGGGACACCGGGGAGCTGTTTTTT.

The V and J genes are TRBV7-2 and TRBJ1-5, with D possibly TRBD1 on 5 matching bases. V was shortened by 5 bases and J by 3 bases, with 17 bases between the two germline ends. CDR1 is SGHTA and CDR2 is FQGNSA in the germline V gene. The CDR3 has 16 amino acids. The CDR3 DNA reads TGTGCCAGCAGCGCTGGACAAGGCCGGCTCAATCAGCCCCAGCATTTT. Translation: CASSAGQGRLNQPQHF.

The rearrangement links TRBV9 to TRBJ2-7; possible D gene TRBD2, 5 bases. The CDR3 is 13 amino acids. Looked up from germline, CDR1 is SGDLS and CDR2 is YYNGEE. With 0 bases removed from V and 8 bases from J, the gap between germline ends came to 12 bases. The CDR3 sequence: CASSVELAGKQYF. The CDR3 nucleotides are TGTGCCAGCAGCGTAGAGCTAGCCGGAAAGCAGTACTTC.